This TCR beta chain was sequenced for a study of T cell changes during pregnancy in multiple sclerosis. The CDR3 covers 17 residues. Assay: immunoSEQ multiplex PCR; the TCRdb copy retains only in-frame clones and omits some. This sample has some 46,000 clones; 90% to 95% occur once, and the top ten carry 0.35% to 0.45%. The chain has TRBV21-1 and TRBJ2-1; TRBD2 is taken as the D call from the table, unchecked against the DNA. TRBV21-1 is marked as a pseudogene. This clonotype was sampled from a female donor with multiple sclerosis, enrolled in a pregnancy study. The sample here was CD4+ T cells from peripheral blood mononuclear cells, taken after pregnancy. The CDR3 here is CASSKFRASGVYNEQFF. The CDR3 DNA reads TGTGCCAGCAGCAAATTTCGGGCTAGCGGGGTCTACAATGAGCAGTTCTTC.